This T cell receptor beta chain was profiled in a study of PD-L1 blockade in urothelial cancer. In the study overall: In terms of prior chemotherapy, patients had received 0 to 3 regimens.

The CDR3 spans 14 residues. Trimming removed 2 bases at V and 1 base at J, with 7 bases between. Germline V CDR1 and CDR2: MNHNS, SASEGT. Some clones are missing from TCRdb's copy, which holds only in-frame ones; the method was immunoSEQ multiplex PCR. Among approximately 38,000 clones listed, 80% to 90% were seen once. The V gene is TRBV6-1, the J gene TRBJ2-3; D gene unclear. This sequence originates from a man between 60 and 75 years old with urothelial cancer. Specimen: PBMCs, collected around atezolizumab (anti-PD-L1) treatment. The CDR3 DNA reads as TGTGCCAGCAGTGAACGTTCTGGCACAGATACGCAGTATTTT. Amino acids: CASSERSGTDTQYF.